The rows below give T cell receptor beta chains drawn from one sample of a study of response to subunit inactivated influenza vaccine. One entry per CDR3 protein, called by TCRdb with MiXCR from the RT-PCR reads. The data show some 480,000 distinct CDR3 sequences, approximately 11% seen once. Specimen: PBMCs from blood, collected roughly 6 weeks after vaccination. These receptors were obtained from a man aged 50-59 years who received an inactivated influenza vaccine. Each CDR3 is given with its conserved first and last residue. D genes are given only for firm matches. Clone size is given for some rows only: seen once, a few or many times, or a class if the clone is expanded.

j_call v_call clone_size d_call cdr3_nt cdr3_aa
TRBJ2-7 TRBV28 . . TGTGCCAGCAGTACCCGGGGGGCCGGACCCTACGAGCAGTACTTC CASSTRGAGPYEQYF
TRBJ2-3 TRBV7-6 many . TGTGCCAGCAGCTTAGTGTCCACAGATACGCAGTATTTT CASSLVSTDTQYF
TRBJ2-5 TRBV2 . . TGTGCCAGCAGTGAAGCGCGTACAGGACAAGAGACCCAGTACTTC CASSEARTGQETQYF
TRBJ2-7 TRBV7-9 . . TGTGCCAGCGGGAGACAGGCCAACTCCTACGAGCAGTACTTC CASGRQANSYEQYF
TRBJ1-1 TRBV2 few . TGTGCCAGCAGTGAACTGGGGCAGGGGCTGGGGAACACTGAAGCTTTCTTT CASSELGQGLGNTEAFF
TRBJ2-3 TRBV5-1 . TRBD1 TGCGCCAGCCGACCCGGGACAGGTACAGATACGCAGTATTTT CASRPGTGTDTQYF
TRBJ2-7 TRBV12-3/TRBV12-4 . . TGTGCCAGCAGGTTTGGGGGTTCTTCCTACGAGCAGTACTTC CASRFGGSSYEQYF
TRBJ1-5 TRBV10-3 . TRBD1 TGTGCCATCAGTACCTTGCCGGGACAGGGCCATCAGCCCCAGCATTTT CAISTLPGQGHQPQHF
TRBJ2-1 TRBV6-1 few TRBD1 TGTGCCAGCAGTGAAGTGGGAACAGGGGATGAGCAGTTCTTC CASSEVGTGDEQFF
TRBJ2-1 TRBV29-1 . . TGCAGCGTGGCCCGGGGGCCAAGCTCCTACAATGAGCAGTTCTTC CSVARGPSSYNEQFF
TRBJ2-3 TRBV20-1 few . TGCAGTGCGGAAGTAAGCACAGATACGCAGTATTTT CSAEVSTDTQYF
TRBJ1-2 TRBV14 many . TGTGCCAGCAGTGAGGACAGTTCCTATGGCTACACCTTC CASSEDSSYGYTF
TRBJ2-7 TRBV28 . TRBD1 TGTGCCAGCAGTTTTCTGCGGACAGGGGGCTCTCACGAGCAGTACTTC CASSFLRTGGSHEQYF
TRBJ2-5 TRBV27 . TRBD1 TGTGCCAGCAGTCCCGGACAGGGGATCACCCAGTACTTC CASSPGQGITQYF
TRBJ1-2 TRBV23-1 . . TGCGCCAGCAGTCAATGGGGACACGCCTATGGCTACACCTTC CASSQWGHAYGYTF
TRBJ2-7 TRBV15 . TRBD1 TGTGCCACCAGCAGAGATCCCCGGGACAGTGGGGCTTATGAGCAGTACTTC CATSRDPRDSGAYEQYF
TRBJ1-1 TRBV5-6 . TRBD1 TGTGCCAGCAGCCTACGGACAGGGGTCGGTACTGAAGCTTTCTTT CASSLRTGVGTEAFF
TRBJ2-1 TRBV7-6 many . TGTGCCAGCAGCTTAGACGTGGTTTACAATGAGCAGTTCTTC CASSLDVVYNEQFF
TRBJ2-2 TRBV5-1 few . TGCGCCAGCAGCTTTGCAGGGCGTCCCGGGGAGCTGTTTTTT CASSFAGRPGELFF
TRBJ2-2 TRBV6-1 . . TGTGCCAGCCTGTCCGTTTACCCTCTGAACACCGGGGAGCTGTTTTTT CASLSVYPLNTGELFF
TRBJ1-5 TRBV12-3/TRBV12-4 many TRBD1 TGTGCCAGCAGTTTAGGGGACAGGGCGTTTAGTCAGCCCCAGCATTTT CASSLGDRAFSQPQHF
TRBJ2-1 TRBV7-6 few TRBD2 TGTGCCAGCAGCCCGGGACTAGTTGATGAGCAGTTCTTC CASSPGLVDEQFF
TRBJ2-3 TRBV7-2 . . TGTGCCAGCAGCTTATTTAGCGGAGCTAGCAGGGATACGCAGTATTTT CASSLFSGASRDTQYF
TRBJ2-7 TRBV2 few TRBD1 TGTGCCAGCAAAACCGGACAGGGAGTTTCCTACGAGCAGTACTTC CASKTGQGVSYEQYF
TRBJ2-5 TRBV4-1 few . TGCGCCAGCAGACCTCTAGGCCGGGGAGGAGGCCAAGAGACCCAGTACTTC CASRPLGRGGGQETQYF